This T cell receptor (beta chain) comes out of a study of cytomegalovirus exposure and HLA in healthy donors. Study results and caveats: Reportedly, cytomegalovirus status was diagnosed with high sensitivity and specificity.

Comment on this clone: The antigen remains unidentified.

The donors were in the roughly 110-subject validation cohort; that cohort was separate from the roughly 660-subject first cohort. Germline V gene sequence: CDR1 SGHTA, CDR2 FQGTGA. This CDR3 is 16 amino acids long. V trimming: 5 bases; J trimming: 2 bases; junction bases outside the gene matches: 9. Libraries were prepared by immunoSEQ multiplex PCR; TCRdb keeps only in-frame clonotypes and omits some of them. This sample has fewer than 95,000 clones; about four fifths occur once, and the top ten carry around 10%. The clonotype originates from a woman under 30 in good health and CMV-seropositive. The V and J genes are TRBV7-3 and TRBJ2-3; TRBD2 agrees at 8 bases. Sequencing was performed on PBMCs. The DNA for the CDR3 is TGTGCCAGCAGCCCCTATAGCGGGGCGGCCACAGATACGCAGTATTTT. Encoded protein: CASSPYSGAATDTQYF.